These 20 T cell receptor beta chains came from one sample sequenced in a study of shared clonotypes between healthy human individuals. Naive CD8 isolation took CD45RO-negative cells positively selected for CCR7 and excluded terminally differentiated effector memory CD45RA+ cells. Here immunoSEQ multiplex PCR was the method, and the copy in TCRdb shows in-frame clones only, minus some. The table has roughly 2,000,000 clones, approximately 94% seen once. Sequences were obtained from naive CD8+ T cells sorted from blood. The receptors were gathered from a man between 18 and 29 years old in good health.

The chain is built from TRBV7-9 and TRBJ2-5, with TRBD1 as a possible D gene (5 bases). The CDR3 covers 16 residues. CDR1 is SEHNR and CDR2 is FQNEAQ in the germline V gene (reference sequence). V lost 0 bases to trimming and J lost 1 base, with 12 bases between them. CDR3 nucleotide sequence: TGTGCCAGCAGCTTAGCCGACAGTGTACGCCAAGAGACCCAGTACTTC. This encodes CASSLADSVRQETQYF.

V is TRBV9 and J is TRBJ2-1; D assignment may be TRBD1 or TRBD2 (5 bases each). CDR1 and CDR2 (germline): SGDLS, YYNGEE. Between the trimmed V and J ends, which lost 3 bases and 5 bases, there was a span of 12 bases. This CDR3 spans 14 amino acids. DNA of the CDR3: TGTGCCAGCAGCGGGGGCCGGGAAGACAATGAGCAGTTCTTC. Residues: CASSGGREDNEQFF.

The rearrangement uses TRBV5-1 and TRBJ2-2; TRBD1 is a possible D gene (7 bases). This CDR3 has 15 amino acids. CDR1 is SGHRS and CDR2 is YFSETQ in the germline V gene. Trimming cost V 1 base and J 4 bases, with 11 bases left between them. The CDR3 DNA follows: TGCGCCAGCAGCTTGTGGCAGGGGGGCACCGGGGAGCTGTTTTTT. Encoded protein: CASSLWQGGTGELFF.

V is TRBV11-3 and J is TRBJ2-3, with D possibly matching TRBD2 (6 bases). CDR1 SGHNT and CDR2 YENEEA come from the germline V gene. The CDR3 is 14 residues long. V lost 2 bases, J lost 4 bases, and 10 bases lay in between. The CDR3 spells CASSLSGSADTQYF. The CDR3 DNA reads TGTGCCAGCAGCTTATCCGGGAGTGCAGATACGCAGTATTTT.

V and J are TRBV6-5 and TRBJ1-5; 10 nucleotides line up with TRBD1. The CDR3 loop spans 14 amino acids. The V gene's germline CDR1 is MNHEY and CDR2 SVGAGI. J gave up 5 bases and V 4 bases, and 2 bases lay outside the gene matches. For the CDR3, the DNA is TGTGCCAGCAGTTGGACAGGGGGAGATCAGCCCCAGCATTTT. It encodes CASSWTGGDQPQHF.

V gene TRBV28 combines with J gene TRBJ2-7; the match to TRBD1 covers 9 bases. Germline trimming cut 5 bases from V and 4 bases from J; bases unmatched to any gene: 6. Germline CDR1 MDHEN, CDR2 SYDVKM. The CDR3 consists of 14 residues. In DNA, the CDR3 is TGTGCCAGCAGTGTCTCCGGGACAGGGTACGAGCAGTACTTC. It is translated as CASSVSGTGYEQYF.

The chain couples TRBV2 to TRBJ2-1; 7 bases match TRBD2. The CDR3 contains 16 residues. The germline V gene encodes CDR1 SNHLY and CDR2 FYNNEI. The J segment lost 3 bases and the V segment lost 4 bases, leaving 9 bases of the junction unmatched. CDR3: CASSVQGLEVYNEQFF. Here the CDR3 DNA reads TGTGCCAGCAGTGTCCAAGGACTAGAGGTCTACAATGAGCAGTTCTTC. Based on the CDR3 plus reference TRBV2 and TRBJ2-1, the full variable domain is EPEVTQTPSHQVTQMGQEVILRCVPISNHLYFYWYRQILGQKVEFLVSFYNNEISEKSEIFDDQFSVERPDGSNFTLKIRSTKLEDSAMYFCASSVQGLEVYNEQFFGPGTRLTVL.

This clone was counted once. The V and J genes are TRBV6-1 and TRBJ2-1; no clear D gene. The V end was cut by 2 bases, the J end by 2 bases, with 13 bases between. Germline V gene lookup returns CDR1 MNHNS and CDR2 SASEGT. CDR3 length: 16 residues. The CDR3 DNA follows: TGTGCCAGCAGTGAATGGATGCAAGGCGCCTACAATGAGCAGTTCTTC. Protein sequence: CASSEWMQGAYNEQFF.

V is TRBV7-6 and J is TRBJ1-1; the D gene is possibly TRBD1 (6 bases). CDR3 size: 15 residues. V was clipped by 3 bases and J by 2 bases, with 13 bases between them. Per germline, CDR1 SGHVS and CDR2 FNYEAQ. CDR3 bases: TGTGCCAGCAGCTTGTCGCGGGGGGCTAACACTGAAGCTTTCTTT. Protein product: CASSLSRGANTEAFF.

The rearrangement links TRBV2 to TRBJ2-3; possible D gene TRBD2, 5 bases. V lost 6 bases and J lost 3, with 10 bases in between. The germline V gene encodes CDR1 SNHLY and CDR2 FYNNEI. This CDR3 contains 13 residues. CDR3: CASRIRGTDTQYF. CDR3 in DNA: TGTGCCAGCAGAATACGGGGAACAGATACGCAGTATTTT.

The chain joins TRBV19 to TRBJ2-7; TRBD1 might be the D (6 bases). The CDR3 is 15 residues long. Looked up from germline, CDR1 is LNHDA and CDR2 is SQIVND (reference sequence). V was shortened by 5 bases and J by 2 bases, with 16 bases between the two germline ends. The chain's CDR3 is CASSRDISTTYEQYF. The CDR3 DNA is TGTGCCAGTAGTCGGGACATATCAACTACCTACGAGCAGTACTTC.

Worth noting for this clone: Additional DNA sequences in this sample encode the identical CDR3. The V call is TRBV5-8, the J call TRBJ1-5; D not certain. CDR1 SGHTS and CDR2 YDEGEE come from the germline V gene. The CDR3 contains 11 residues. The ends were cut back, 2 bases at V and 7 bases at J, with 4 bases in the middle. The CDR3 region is CASSLGQPQHF. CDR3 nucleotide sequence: TGTGCCAGCAGCTTAGGCCAGCCCCAGCATTTT.

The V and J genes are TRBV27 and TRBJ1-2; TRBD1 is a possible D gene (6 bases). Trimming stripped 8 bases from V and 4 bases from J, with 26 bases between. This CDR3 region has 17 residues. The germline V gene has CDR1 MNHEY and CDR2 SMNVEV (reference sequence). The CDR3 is CASSPTLGGAFLYGYTF. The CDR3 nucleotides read TGTGCCAGCTCTCCGACGCTCGGGGGGGCCTTCCTCTATGGCTACACCTTC.

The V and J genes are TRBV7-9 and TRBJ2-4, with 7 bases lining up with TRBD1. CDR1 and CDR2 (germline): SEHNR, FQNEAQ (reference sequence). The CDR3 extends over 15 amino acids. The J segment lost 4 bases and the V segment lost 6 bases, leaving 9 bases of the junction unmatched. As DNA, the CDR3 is TGTGCCAGCAGTCCGACAGAGACAGGGAAAAACATTCAGTACTTC. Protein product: CASSPTETGKNIQYF.

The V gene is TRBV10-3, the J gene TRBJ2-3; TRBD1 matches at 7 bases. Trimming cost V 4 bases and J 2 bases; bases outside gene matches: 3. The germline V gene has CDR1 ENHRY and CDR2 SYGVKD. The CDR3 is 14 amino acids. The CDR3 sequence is CAISAGQTTDTQYF. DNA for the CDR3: TGTGCCATCAGTGCGGGACAGACCACAGATACGCAGTATTTT.

As DNA, the CDR3 is TGTGCCAGCTGTGAGGTATACGGGCCCCAGCATTTT. Its protein is CASCEVYGPQHF. The chain links TRBV28 to TRBJ1-5; D remains unclear. Trimming stripped 8 bases from V and 9 bases from J, with 14 bases between. The CDR3 length is 12 residues. CDR1 is MDHEN and CDR2 is SYDVKM in the germline V gene. The full variable domain, with the rest looked up from reference TRBV28 and TRBJ1-5, is DVKVTQSSRYLVKRTGEKVFLECVQDMDHENMFWYRQDPGLGLRLIYFSYDVKMKEKGDIPEGYSVSREKKERFSLILESASTNQTSMYLCASCEVYGPQHFGDGTRLSIL.

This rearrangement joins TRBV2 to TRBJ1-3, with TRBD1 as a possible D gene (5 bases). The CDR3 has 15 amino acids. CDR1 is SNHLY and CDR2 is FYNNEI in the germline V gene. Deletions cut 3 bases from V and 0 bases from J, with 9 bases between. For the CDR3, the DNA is TGTGCCAGCAGTGAGGGGGACTACTCTGGAAACACCATATATTTT. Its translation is CASSEGDYSGNTIYF.

In DNA form, the CDR3 reads TGCGCCAGCAGCCAAGGGAGGACAGGGACTAATTCACCCCTCCACTTT. It specifies CASSQGRTGTNSPLHF. V usage is TRBV4-1 and J usage is TRBJ1-6; TRBD1 matches 8 bases. Germline V gene sequence: CDR1 MGHRA, CDR2 YSYEKL. This CDR3 spans 16 amino acids. Unmatched junction bases numbered 5, after V lost 1 base and J lost 6 bases.

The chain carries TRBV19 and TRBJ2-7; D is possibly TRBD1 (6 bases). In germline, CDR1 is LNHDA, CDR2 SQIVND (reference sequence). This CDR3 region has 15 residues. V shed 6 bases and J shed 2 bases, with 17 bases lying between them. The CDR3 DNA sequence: TGTGCCAGTAGAAGAAAACACAGGGAACCCTACGAGCAGTACTTC. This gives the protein CASRRKHREPYEQYF.

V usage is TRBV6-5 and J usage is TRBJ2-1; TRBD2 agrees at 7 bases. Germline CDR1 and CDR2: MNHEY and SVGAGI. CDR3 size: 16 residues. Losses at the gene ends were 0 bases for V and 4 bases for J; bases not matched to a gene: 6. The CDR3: CASSYSSSGEYNEQFF. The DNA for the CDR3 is TGTGCCAGCAGTTACTCATCTAGCGGAGAATACAATGAGCAGTTCTTC.